The rows below give T cell receptor beta chains drawn from one sample of a study of cytomegalovirus exposure and HLA in healthy donors. Here immunoSEQ multiplex PCR was the method, and the copy in TCRdb shows in-frame clones only, minus some. This sample yields some 190,000 clones, of which 70% to 85% are seen a single time; approximately 1.4% belongs to the top ten. The sequenced sample consisted of PBMCs. Source of these receptors: a man aged 18 to 29 in good health and CMV-seronegative. CDR3s include the opening cysteine and the closing phenylalanine or tryptophan.

TRBV15,TRBJ2-6,CATSRDLRSGANVLTF
TRBV12-5,TRBJ1-3,CASGNTGSGNTIYF
TRBV11-3,TRBJ2-1,CASSSYPGLAGDEQFF
TRBV6-6,TRBJ1-4,CASRESGTGNEKLFF
TRBV5-5,TRBJ1-2,CASSRWGGLIYGYTF
TRBV9,TRBJ2-7,CASSDSGGSYEQYF
TRBV6-5,TRBJ1-1,CASSYSRTSNTEAFF
TRBV27,TRBJ2-7,CASSATGTGYEQYF
TRBV11-1,TRBJ2-2,CASSPGTGGAGELFF
TRBV27,TRBJ2-7,CATGLPYEQYF
TRBV30,TRBJ1-1,CAWSVRGVGAFF
TRBV29-1,TRBJ2-7,CSVVTGTGTYEQYF
TRBV29-1,TRBJ1-2,CSVDRVLYGYTF
TRBV13,TRBJ2-7,CASSFRGLSYEQYF
TRBV4-2,TRBJ2-3,CASSQGLAGGPDTQYF
TRBV4-1,TRBJ1-2,CASSQMTGVSTLYGYTF
TRBV10-3,TRBJ1-2,CAISDHRGDYNYGYTF
TRBV7-8,TRBJ2-5,CASSLEFGGADETQYF
TRBV5-4,TRBJ1-4,CASSFYRGRSTNEKLFF
TRBV4-3,TRBJ1-1,CASSQANQGGTEAFF
TRBV14,TRBJ1-4,CASSQDRLNEKLFF
TRBV5-1,TRBJ2-4,CASSGYPELAKNIQYF
TRBV6-6,TRBJ1-1,CASSFPQGRSTEAFF
TRBV18,TRBJ2-7,CASSPKTGGAYEQYF
TRBV7-2,TRBJ1-5,CASSSDRMRVPQHF
TRBV5-8,TRBJ2-5,CASSAGALAGPQETQYF
TRBV6-6,TRBJ2-1,CAIAGINEQFF
TRBV4-2,TRBJ2-2,CASSRPKVGLNTGELFF
TRBV5-4,TRBJ2-3,CASRRFRTDTQYF
TRBV6-5,TRBJ1-1,CASSYSPGERTEAFF
TRBV19,TRBJ2-1,CASSIRGLAQTQEQFF
TRBV28,TRBJ2-7,CASSSGGSYEQYF
TRBV18,TRBJ1-2,CASSPQGADYGYTF
TRBV4-3,TRBJ1-4,CASSQDHGRVRLGEKLFF
TRBV5-6,TRBJ1-1,CATSRVAATEAFF
TRBV13,TRBJ2-2,CASSLGLGAGTGELFF
TRBV10-3,TRBJ2-7,CAISYSGTGKVEQYF
TRBV30,TRBJ1-2,CAWSPPDRESWGYTF
TRBV7-9,TRBJ1-3,CASSSWTGLNGNTIYF
TRBV29-1,TRBJ2-7,CSALTGGEQYF
TRBV2,TRBJ2-7,CASSGGGSYEQYF
TRBV27,TRBJ2-7,CASSRHAPPYEQYF
TRBV4-3,TRBJ2-1,CASSQGAGYNEQFF
TRBV4-3,TRBJ1-5,CASSQEWGGSNQPQHF
TRBV30,TRBJ1-3,CAWSAGQRLYSGNTIYF
TRBV10-1,TRBJ1-5,CASSGQGGSNNQPQHF
TRBV27,TRBJ2-1,CASSLRTGVPYNEQFF
TRBV2,TRBJ2-1,CASSPLSSEGEQFF
TRBV7-2,TRBJ2-2,CASSPHSAGELFF
TRBV9,TRBJ2-1,CASSVASYETSGSSYNEQFF
TRBV7-9,TRBJ2-7,CSSSLYGSGSFYEQYF
TRBV19,TRBJ2-7,CASSLKSSYEQYF
TRBV21-1,TRBJ2-7,CASSKGGLADEQYF
TRBV2,TRBJ2-1,CAVRVRFFLDEQFF
TRBV6-5,TRBJ1-2,CASSYRGREGPYGYTF
TRBV20-1,TRBJ2-5,CSAHNGETQYF
TRBV7-2,TRBJ2-5,CASSFGGLWQETQYF